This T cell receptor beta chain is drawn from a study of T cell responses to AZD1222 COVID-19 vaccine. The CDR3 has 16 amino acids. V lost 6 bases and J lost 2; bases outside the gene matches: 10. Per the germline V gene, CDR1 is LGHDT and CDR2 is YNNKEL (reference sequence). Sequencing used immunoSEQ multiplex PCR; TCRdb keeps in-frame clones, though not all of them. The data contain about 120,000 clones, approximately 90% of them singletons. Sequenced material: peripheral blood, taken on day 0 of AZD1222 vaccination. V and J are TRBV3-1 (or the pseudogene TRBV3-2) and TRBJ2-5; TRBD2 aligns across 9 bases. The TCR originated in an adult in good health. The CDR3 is CASRPQAGGGQETQYF. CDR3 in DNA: TGTGCCAGCAGACCACAAGCGGGAGGAGGTCAAGAGACCCAGTACTTC.